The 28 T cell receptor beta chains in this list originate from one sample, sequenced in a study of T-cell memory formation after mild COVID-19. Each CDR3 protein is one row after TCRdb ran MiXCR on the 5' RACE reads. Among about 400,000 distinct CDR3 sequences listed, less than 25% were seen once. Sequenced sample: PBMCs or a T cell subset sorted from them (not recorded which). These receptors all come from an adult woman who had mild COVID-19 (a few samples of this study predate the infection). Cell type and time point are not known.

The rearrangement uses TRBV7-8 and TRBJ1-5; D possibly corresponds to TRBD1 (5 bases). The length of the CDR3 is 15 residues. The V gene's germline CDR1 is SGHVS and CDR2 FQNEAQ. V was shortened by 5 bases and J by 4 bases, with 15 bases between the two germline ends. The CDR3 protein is CASSIGTTENQPQHF. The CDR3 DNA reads TGTGCCAGCAGCATTGGGACCACGGAAAATCAGCCCCAGCATTTT.

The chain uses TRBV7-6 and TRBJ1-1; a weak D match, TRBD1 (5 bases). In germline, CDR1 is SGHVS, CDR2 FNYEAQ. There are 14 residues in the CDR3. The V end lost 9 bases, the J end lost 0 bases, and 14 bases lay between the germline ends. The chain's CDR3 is CASSLNRMNTEAFF. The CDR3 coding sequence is TGTGCCAGTTCCCTGAACAGGATGAACACTGAAGCTTTCTTT. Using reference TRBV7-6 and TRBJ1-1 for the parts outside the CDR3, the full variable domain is GAGVSQSPRYKVTKRGQDVALRCDPISGHVSLYWYRQALGQGPEFLTYFNYEAQQDKSGLPNDRFSAERPEGSISTLTIQRTEQRDSAMYRCASSLNRMNTEAFFGQGTRLTVV.

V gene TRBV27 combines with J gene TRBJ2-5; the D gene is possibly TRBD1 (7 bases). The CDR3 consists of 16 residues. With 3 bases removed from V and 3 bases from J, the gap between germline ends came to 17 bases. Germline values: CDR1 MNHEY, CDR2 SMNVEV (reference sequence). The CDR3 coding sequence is TGTGCCAGCAGTTTCCTTGGCAGGGGGGACGAAGAGACCCAGTACTTC. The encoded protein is CASSFLGRGDEETQYF.

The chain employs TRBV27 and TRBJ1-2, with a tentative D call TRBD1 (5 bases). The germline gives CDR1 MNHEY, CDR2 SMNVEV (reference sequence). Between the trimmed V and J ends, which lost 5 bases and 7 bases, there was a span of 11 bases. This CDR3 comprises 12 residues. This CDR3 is CASSPEGRGYTF. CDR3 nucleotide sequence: TGTGCCAGCAGTCCTGAGGGACGTGGCTACACCTTC.

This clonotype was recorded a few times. The CDR3 DNA reads as TGTGCCAGCAGCCCACCGGACAGTTGGAACACCGGGGAGCTGTTTTTT. Amino acids: CASSPPDSWNTGELFF. The J gene is TRBJ2-2, the V gene TRBV7-8; possibly TRBD1 for D (6 bases). Deletions cut 5 bases from V and 1 base from J, with 14 bases between. This CDR3 spans 16 amino acids. The germline CDR1 and CDR2 sequences are SGHVS and FQNEAQ.

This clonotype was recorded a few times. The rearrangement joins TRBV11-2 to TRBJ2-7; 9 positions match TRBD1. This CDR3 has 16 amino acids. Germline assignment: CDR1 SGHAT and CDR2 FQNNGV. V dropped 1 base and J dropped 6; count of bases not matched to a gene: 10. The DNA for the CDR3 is TGTGCCAGCAGCTTAGTTGCCTGGGACAGGGATGGCGAGCAGTACTTC. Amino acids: CASSLVAWDRDGEQYF.

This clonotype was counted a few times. CDR3 protein: CASRVRGGTEAFF. Here the CDR3 DNA reads TGTGCCAGCAGGGTCAGGGGAGGGACTGAAGCTTTCTTT. This chain joins TRBV12-3 or TRBV12-4 and TRBJ1-1, with D perhaps matching TRBD1 (6 bases). CDR3 length: 13 residues. Trimming left V 6 bases short and J 5 bases short, with 13 bases between.

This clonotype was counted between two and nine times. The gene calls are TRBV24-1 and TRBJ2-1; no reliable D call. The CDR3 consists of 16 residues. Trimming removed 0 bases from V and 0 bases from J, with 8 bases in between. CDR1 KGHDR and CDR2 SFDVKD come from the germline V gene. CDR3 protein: CATSDLLAGSYNEQFF. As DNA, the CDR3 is TGTGCCACCAGTGATTTGCTTGCCGGCTCCTACAATGAGCAGTTCTTC.

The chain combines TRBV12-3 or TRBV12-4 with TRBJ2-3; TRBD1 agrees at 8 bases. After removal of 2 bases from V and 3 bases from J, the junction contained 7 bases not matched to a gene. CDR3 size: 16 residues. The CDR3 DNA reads TGTGCCAGCAGTTTATACAGGACAGGGACGACAGATACGCAGTATTTT. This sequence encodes CASSLYRTGTTDTQYF.

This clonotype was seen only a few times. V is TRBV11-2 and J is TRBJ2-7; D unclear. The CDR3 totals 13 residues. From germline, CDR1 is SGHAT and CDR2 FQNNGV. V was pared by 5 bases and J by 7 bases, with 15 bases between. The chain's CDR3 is CASSPGPSWEQYF. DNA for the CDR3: TGTGCCAGCAGCCCTGGGCCCTCCTGGGAGCAGTACTTC. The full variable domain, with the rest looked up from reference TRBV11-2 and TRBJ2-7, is EAGVAQSPRYKIIEKRQSVAFWCNPISGHATLYWYQQILGQGPKLLIQFQNNGVVDDSQLPKDRFSAERLKGVDSTLKIQPAKLEDSAVYLCASSPGPSWEQYFGPGTRLTVT.

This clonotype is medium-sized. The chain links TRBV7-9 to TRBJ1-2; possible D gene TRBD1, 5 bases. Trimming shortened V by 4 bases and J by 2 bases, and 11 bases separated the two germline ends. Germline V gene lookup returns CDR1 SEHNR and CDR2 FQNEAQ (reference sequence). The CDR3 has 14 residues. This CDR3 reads CASSSDSVNYGYTF. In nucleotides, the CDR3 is TGTGCCAGCAGCTCCGACAGTGTCAACTATGGCTACACCTTC.

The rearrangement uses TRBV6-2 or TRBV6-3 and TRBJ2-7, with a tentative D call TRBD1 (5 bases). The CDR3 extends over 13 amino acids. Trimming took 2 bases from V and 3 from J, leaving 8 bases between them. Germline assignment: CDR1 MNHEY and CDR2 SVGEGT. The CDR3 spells CASSYAQVYEQYF. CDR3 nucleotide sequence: TGTGCCAGCAGTTACGCACAGGTCTACGAGCAGTACTTC.

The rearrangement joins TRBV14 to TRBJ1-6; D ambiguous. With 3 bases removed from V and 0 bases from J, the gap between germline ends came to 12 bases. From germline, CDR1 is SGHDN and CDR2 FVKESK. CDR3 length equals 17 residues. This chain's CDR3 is CASSHGGPSSYNSPLHF. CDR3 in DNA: TGTGCCAGCAGCCATGGAGGGCCCAGCTCCTATAATTCACCCCTCCACTTT.

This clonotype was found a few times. Here the CDR3 reads CASSVDLGRNQPQHF. Written as DNA, the CDR3 is TGTGCCAGCAGTGTGGACCTCGGTCGCAATCAGCCCCAGCATTTT. J is TRBJ1-5 and V is TRBV12-3 or TRBV12-4; D unclear. The V end lost 5 bases, the J end lost 2 bases, and 13 bases lay between the germline ends. The CDR3 is made up of 15 amino acids.

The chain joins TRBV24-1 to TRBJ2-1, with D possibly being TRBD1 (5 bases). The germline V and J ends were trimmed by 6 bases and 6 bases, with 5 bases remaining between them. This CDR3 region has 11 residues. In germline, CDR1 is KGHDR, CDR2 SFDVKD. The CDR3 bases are TGTGCCACCAGTCAGGGCAATGAGCAGTTCTTC. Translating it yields CATSQGNEQFF.

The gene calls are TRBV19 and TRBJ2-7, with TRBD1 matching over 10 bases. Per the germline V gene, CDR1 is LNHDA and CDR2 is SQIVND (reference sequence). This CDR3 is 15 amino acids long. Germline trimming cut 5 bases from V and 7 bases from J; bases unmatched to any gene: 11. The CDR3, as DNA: TGTGCCAGTAGTGTGGGGACAGGGGACTCGTATGAGCAGTACTTC. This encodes CASSVGTGDSYEQYF. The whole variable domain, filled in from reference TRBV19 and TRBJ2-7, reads DGGITQSPKYLFRKEGQNVTLSCEQNLNHDAMYWYRQDPGQGLRLIYYSQIVNDFQKGDIAEGYSVSREKKESFPLTVTSAQKNPTAFYLCASSVGTGDSYEQYFGPGTRLTVT.

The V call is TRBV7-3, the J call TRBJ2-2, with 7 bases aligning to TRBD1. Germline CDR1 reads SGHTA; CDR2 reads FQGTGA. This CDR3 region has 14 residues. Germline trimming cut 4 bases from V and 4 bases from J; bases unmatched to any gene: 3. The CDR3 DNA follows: TGTGCCAGCAGCTCACAGGGGACCACCGGGGAGCTGTTTTTT. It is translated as CASSSQGTTGELFF. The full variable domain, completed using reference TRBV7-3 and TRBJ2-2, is GAGVSQTPSNKVTEKGKYVELRCDPISGHTALYWYRQSLGQGPEFLIYFQGTGAADDSGLPNDRFFAVRPEGSVSTLKIQRTERGDSAVYLCASSSQGTTGELFFGEGSRLTVL.

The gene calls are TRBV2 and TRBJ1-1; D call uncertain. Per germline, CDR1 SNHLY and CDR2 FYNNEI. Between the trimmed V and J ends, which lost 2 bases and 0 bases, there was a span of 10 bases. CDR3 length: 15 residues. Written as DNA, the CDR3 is TGTGCCAGCAGTGAACCCCTCGGGATGAACACTGAAGCTTTCTTT. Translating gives CASSEPLGMNTEAFF.

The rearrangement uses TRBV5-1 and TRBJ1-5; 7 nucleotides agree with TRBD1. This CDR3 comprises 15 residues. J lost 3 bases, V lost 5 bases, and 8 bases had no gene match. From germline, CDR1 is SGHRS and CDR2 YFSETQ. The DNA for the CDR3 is TGCGCCAGCAGTCGGGGGACAGCGCCCAATCAGCCCCAGCATTTT. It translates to CASSRGTAPNQPQHF.

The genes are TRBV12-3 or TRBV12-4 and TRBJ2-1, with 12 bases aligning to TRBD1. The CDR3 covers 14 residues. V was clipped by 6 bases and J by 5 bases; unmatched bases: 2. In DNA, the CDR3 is TGTGCCAGCAGAGGGGACAGGGGGCACAATGAGCAGTTCTTC. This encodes CASRGDRGHNEQFF.

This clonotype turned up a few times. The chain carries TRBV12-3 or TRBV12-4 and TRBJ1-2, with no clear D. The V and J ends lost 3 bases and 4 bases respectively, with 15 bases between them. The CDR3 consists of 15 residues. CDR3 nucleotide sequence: TGTGCCAGCAGTTTGAGTGGGGAGGGCCCCTATGGCTACACCTTC. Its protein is CASSLSGEGPYGYTF.

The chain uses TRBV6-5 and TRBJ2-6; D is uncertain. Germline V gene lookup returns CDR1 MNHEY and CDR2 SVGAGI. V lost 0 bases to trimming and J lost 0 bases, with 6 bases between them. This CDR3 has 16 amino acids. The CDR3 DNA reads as TGTGCCAGCAGTTACTCGAAAAGCTCTGGGGCCAACGTCCTGACTTTC. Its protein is CASSYSKSSGANVLTF.

CDR3 region: CSVEWLASYNEQFF. For the CDR3, the DNA is TGCAGCGTTGAGTGGCTAGCTTCCTACAATGAGCAGTTCTTC. J is TRBJ2-1 and V is TRBV29-1; D is perhaps TRBD2 (5 bases). Per germline, CDR1 SQVTM and CDR2 ANQGSEA. V lost 3 bases to trimming and J lost 1 base, with 10 bases between them. CDR3 length: 14 amino acids.

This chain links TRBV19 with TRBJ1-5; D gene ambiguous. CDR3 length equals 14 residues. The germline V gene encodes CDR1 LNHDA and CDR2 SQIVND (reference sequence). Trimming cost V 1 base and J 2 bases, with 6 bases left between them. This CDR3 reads CASSIVQGNQPQHF. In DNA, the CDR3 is TGTGCCAGTAGTATAGTGCAGGGCAATCAGCCCCAGCATTTT.

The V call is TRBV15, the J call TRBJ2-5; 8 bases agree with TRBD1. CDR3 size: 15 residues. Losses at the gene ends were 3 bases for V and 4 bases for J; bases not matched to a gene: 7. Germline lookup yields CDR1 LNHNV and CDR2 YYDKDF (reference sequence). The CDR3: CATSRADRAGETQYF. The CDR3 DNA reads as TGTGCCACCAGCAGGGCGGACAGGGCTGGAGAGACCCAGTACTTC.

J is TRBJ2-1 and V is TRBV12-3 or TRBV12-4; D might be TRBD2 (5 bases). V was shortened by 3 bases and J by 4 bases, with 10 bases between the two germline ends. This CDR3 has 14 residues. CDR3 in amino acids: CASSFFDYYNEQFF. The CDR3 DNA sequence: TGTGCCAGCAGTTTTTTCGACTATTACAATGAGCAGTTCTTC.

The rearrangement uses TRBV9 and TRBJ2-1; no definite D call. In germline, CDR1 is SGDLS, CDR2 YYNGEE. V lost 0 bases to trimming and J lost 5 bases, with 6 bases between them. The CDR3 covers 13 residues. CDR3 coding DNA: TGTGCCAGCAGCGTAGGAGTTGACAATGAGCAGTTCTTC. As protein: CASSVGVDNEQFF.

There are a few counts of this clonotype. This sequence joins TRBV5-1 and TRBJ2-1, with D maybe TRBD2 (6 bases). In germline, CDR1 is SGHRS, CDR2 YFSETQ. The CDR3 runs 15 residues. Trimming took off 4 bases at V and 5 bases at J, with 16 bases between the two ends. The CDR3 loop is CASSPGVSGNNEQFF. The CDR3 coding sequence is TGCGCCAGCAGCCCGGGAGTTAGCGGTAACAATGAGCAGTTCTTC.